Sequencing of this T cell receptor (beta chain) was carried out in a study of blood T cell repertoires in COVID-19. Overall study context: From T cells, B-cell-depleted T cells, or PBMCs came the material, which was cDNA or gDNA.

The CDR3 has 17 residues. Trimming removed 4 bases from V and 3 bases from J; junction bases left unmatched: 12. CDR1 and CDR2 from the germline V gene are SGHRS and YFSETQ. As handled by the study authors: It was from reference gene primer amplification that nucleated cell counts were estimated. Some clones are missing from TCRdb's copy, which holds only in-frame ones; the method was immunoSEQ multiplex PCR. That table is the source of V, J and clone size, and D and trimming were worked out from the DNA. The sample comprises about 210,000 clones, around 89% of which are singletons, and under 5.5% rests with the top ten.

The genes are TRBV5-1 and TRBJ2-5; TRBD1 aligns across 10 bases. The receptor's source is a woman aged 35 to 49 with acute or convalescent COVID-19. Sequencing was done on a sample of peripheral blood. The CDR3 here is CASSPYSPDRGKETQYF. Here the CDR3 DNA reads TGCGCCAGCAGCCCCTATTCCCCGGACAGGGGGAAAGAGACCCAGTACTTC.